This T cell receptor beta chain is from a study of regulatory T cells in long-lasting Graves disease. For TCR beta, libraries came from iRepertoire HTBI primers and Arm-PCR of CDR3 regions. MiXCR, applied by TCRdb to the multiplex PCR reads, yields one record per CDR3 protein. Here the sample spans hundreds of thousands of distinct CDR3 sequences, about 16% being singletons. The J segment lost 5 bases and the V segment lost 0 bases, leaving 3 bases of the junction unmatched. Germline assignment: CDR1 MNHEY and CDR2 SVGAGI. The CDR3 length is 15 residues. Time point given: newly diagnosed GD, antithyroid drugs for less than 3 months. The TCR library was made from RNA that had been extracted from PBMCs in TRIzol. This clonotype was observed at least ten times. This same sample was also part of a study on T cells in Graves' hyperthyroidism and ophthalmopathy. That paper adds: Over 18 months, lack of ophthalmopathy progression marked Graves' hyperthyroidism as stable. Used for diagnoses were clinical symptoms, serum thyroxine and TRAb, thyroid ultrasound and orbital computed tomography. Clonotypes that were expanded in thyroid above 0.001 mostly appeared in blood too.

The TCR comes from a woman aged 25 to 39 with Graves disease. The V and J genes are TRBV6-5 and TRBJ2-1, with 8 positions matching TRBD2. The input for sequencing was peripheral blood mononuclear cells (PBMCs), taken at new diagnosis, from a patient treated with antithyroid drugs. The CDR3 coding sequence is TGTGCCAGCAGTTACTCGGGACTAGAAAACAATGAGCAGTTCTTC. This sequence encodes CASSYSGLENNEQFF.